The 7 T cell receptor beta chains given below trace back to one sample, sequenced in a study of cytomegalovirus exposure and HLA in healthy donors. Use of 60 Vbeta and 13 Jbeta primers characterized the PCR. The protocol was immunoSEQ multiplex PCR, while the TCRdb copy is restricted to in-frame clones and leaves out a portion. The table has some 120,000 clones, 70% to 85% seen once; the top ten hold more than 1.5%. The sequencing sample was made of PBMCs. The receptors derive from a man aged 18 to 30 in good health and CMV-seronegative.

The rearrangement uses TRBV7-8 and TRBJ2-5; 11 bases agree with TRBD1. With the DNA end fitting TRBJ2-7 better, the J assignment may be wrong. CDR1 and CDR2 (germline): SGHVS, FQNEAQ. The CDR3 consists of 17 residues. The CDR3 here is CASSLGTGGHSSYEQYF. The CDR3 region has the DNA TGTGCCAGCAGCTTGGGGACAGGGGGACACTCGTCCTACGAGCAGTACTTC.

CDR3 bases: TGCGCCAGCAGCCAGACAGGACTAGGGGGTTCCGGGGAGCTGTTTTTT. It specifies CASSQTGLGGSGELFF. The rearrangement joins TRBV4-3 to TRBJ2-2, with D tentatively TRBD2 (7 bases). Germline CDR1 reads LGHNA; CDR2 reads YSLEER. The CDR3 totals 16 residues. The germline V and J ends were trimmed by 3 bases and 6 bases, with 17 bases remaining between them.

The chain is built from TRBV2 and TRBJ2-6; D might be TRBD2 (7 bases). CDR1 is SNHLY, CDR2 FYNNEI, per germline. Trimming took 2 bases from V and 1 from J, leaving 21 bases between them. CDR3 length equals 20 residues. CDR3 in DNA: TGTGCCAGCAGTGAACGGGGGGCGTCTCCTTCCGGGTCTGGGGCCAACGTCCTGACTTTC. As protein: CASSERGASPSGSGANVLTF.

The V call is TRBV18, the J call TRBJ2-1, with D possibly being TRBD2 (5 bases). Germline CDR1 KGHSH, CDR2 LQKENI. The CDR3 has 16 amino acids. The germline V and J ends were trimmed by 3 bases and 7 bases, with 19 bases remaining between them. The CDR3 is CASSPLAWVVGNEQFF. In DNA, the CDR3 is TGTGCCAGCTCACCCTTAGCGTGGGTAGTGGGAAATGAGCAGTTCTTC.

This clone was seen a handful of times. The chain couples TRBV6-1 to TRBJ2-7; 9 positions agree with TRBD1. The length of the CDR3 is 14 residues. CDR1 and CDR2 from the germline V gene are MNHNS and SASEGT. Germline trimming cut 4 bases from V and 4 bases from J; bases unmatched to any gene: 5. CDR3 amino acids: CASSGGTGSYEQYF. The CDR3 bases are TGTGCCAGCAGTGGAGGGACAGGGAGTTACGAGCAGTACTTC.

V gene TRBV10-3 combines with J gene TRBJ1-1, with 10 bases lining up with TRBD1. The germline gives CDR1 ENHRY, CDR2 SYGVKD. This CDR3 is 16 amino acids long. With 3 bases clipped from V and 5 bases from J, the junction kept 9 bases outside the gene matches. The CDR3 sequence: CAISEFPGQGGTEAFF. DNA of the CDR3: TGTGCCATCAGTGAATTTCCAGGACAGGGGGGTACTGAAGCTTTCTTT.

J is TRBJ2-3 and V is TRBV6-5, with D possibly matching TRBD1 (6 bases). Trimming stripped 2 bases from V and 1 base from J, with 7 bases between. The germline gives CDR1 MNHEY, CDR2 SVGAGI. CDR3 length equals 14 residues. The CDR3 sequence: CASSYGGGTDTQYF. CDR3 bases: TGTGCCAGCAGTTACGGGGGCGGCACAGATACGCAGTATTTT.